The next 27 T cell receptor beta chains were all read from a single sample in a study of T cells in Graves' hyperthyroidism and ophthalmopathy (dated by TCRdb to between 2019 and 2020). Library preparation used multiplex PCR. TCRdb records Illumina HiSeq 2000 as the sequencer. TCR beta CDR3 regions were amplified from RNA transcripts. A first-round RT-PCR of the TCR CDR3 used the HTBI primer set with the Qiagen OneStep RT-PCR kit. TCRdb passed the public sequencing reads through fastp at Q25 and MiXCR, retaining productive beta sequences. Duplicate CDR3 protein sequences are folded into a single record with the most common DNA and genes. For this sample the table gives a few hundred thousand distinct CDR3 sequences, of which roughly 25% were detected only once. Together, the top ten hold more than 60% of the sample. Sequenced sample: blood. All receptors come from a man over 45 with Graves' hyperthyroidism.

This clonotype was counted a few times. This chain joins TRBV12-5 and TRBJ2-7; TRBD1 is a possible D gene (5 bases). Germline CDR1 reads LGHNT; CDR2 reads FRNRAP. The V end lost 8 bases, the J end lost 5 bases, and 16 bases lay between the germline ends. This CDR3 has 13 residues. The CDR3 DNA is TGTGCTAGTTCCGCCTCCAGGGTGAACGAGCAGTACTTC. As protein: CASSASRVNEQYF. The full variable domain, with the rest looked up from reference TRBV12-5 and TRBJ2-7, is DARVTQTPRHKVTEMGQEVTMRCQPILGHNTVFWYRQTMMQGLELLAYFRNRAPLDDSGMPKDRFSAEMPDATLATLKIQPSEPRDSAVYFCASSASRVNEQYFGPGTRLTVT.

This clonotype was seen repeatedly, ten times or more. The CDR3 DNA sequence: TGTGCCAGCAGTTTTTCTGTCGAGCAGTACTTC. This encodes CASSFSVEQYF. The V gene is TRBV12-3 or TRBV12-4, the J gene TRBJ2-7, with D unclear. V lost 3 bases, J lost 6 bases, and 6 bases lay in between. CDR3 length: 11 residues.

This clonotype has only a few counts. The chain combines TRBV6-1 with TRBJ2-7, with 7 bases identical to TRBD2. V lost 10 bases, J lost 0 bases, and 9 bases stayed unmatched. Germline V gene sequence: CDR1 MNHNS, CDR2 SASEGT. The CDR3 has 14 amino acids. CDR3 loop: CATLTSASSYEQYF. The CDR3 nucleotides are TGTGCCACTCTTACTAGCGCGAGCTCCTACGAGCAGTACTTC.

The chain employs TRBV14 and TRBJ1-1; a possible D gene is TRBD1 (5 bases). V was clipped by 0 bases and J by 2 bases, with 10 bases between them. Per germline, CDR1 SGHDN and CDR2 FVKESK. The CDR3 extends over 15 amino acids. CDR3 coding DNA: TGTGCCAGCAGCCAAGAGACAGCGTTAAACACTGAAGCTTTCTTT. Its translation is CASSQETALNTEAFF.

The chain links TRBV5-1 to TRBJ2-2; 10 bases are a match to TRBD2. Germline V CDR1 and CDR2: SGHRS, YFSETQ. CDR3 length equals 15 residues. Trimming removed 6 bases from V and 1 base from J; junction bases left unmatched: 3. As DNA, the CDR3 is TGCGCCAGCACCAGACTAGCGGGGAACACCGGGGAGCTGTTTTTT. This sequence encodes CASTRLAGNTGELFF.

This chain joins TRBV11-3 and TRBJ1-5; D gene uncertain. Germline V CDR1 and CDR2: SGHNT, YENEEA. V lost 0 bases, J lost 7 bases, and 7 bases lay in between. The CDR3 length is 13 residues. The CDR3 DNA follows: TGTGCCAGCAGCTTAGATCCCGAGCAGCCCCAGCATTTT. Translating gives CASSLDPEQPQHF.

The CDR3 sequence: CASAVGITEAFF. The CDR3 bases are TGCGCCAGCGCGGTGGGGATCACTGAAGCTTTCTTT. The chain recombines TRBV10-2 with TRBJ1-1; D not certain. Trimming stripped 8 bases from V and 4 bases from J, with 11 bases between. This CDR3 is built from 12 residues. From germline, CDR1 is WSHSY and CDR2 SAAADI.

This chain connects TRBV19 to TRBJ1-1; TRBD1 is a possible D gene (6 bases). The CDR3 is 15 residues long. Germline CDR1 is LNHDA and CDR2 is SQIVND (reference sequence). V gave up 5 bases and J gave up 1 base, with 14 bases separating them. This CDR3 reads CASSAAAGQNTEAFF. The CDR3 region has the DNA TGTGCCAGTAGTGCGGCCGCGGGACAGAACACTGAAGCTTTCTTT. Full variable domain (outside the CDR3, taken from reference TRBV19 and TRBJ1-1): DGGITQSPKYLFRKEGQNVTLSCEQNLNHDAMYWYRQDPGQGLRLIYYSQIVNDFQKGDIAEGYSVSREKKESFPLTVTSAQKNPTAFYLCASSAAAGQNTEAFFGQGTRLTVV.

The chain joins TRBV11-2 to TRBJ2-5; maybe TRBD2 (5 bases). This CDR3 is built from 14 residues. V dropped 4 bases and J dropped 6 bases, with 15 bases sitting between them. Germline CDR1 and CDR2: SGHAT and FQNNGV. CDR3 sequence: CASSSVEGRQTQYF. DNA for the CDR3: TGTGCCAGCAGCTCGGTCGAGGGTCGACAGACCCAGTACTTC.

The chain uses TRBV12-3 or TRBV12-4 and TRBJ2-3, with D perhaps matching TRBD2 (7 bases). V was pared by 5 bases and J by 2 bases, with 14 bases between. This CDR3 is 15 amino acids long. The CDR3 reads CASSDWGGVTDTQYF. As DNA, the CDR3 is TGTGCCAGCAGTGATTGGGGGGGCGTCACAGATACGCAGTATTTT.

This clonotype was seen at least ten times. The rearrangement joins TRBV18 to TRBJ2-1; TRBD2 agrees at 7 bases. With V trimmed by 4 bases and J by 0 bases, 3 bases remained unmatched. Germline CDR1 is KGHSH and CDR2 is LQKENI. This CDR3 spans 15 amino acids. CDR3 nucleotide sequence: TGTGCCAGCTCACGAGGCGGGAGCTCCTACAATGAGCAGTTCTTC. Amino acid sequence: CASSRGGSSYNEQFF.

This clonotype was counted between two and nine times. V gene TRBV18 combines with J gene TRBJ2-7; 9 bases align to TRBD1. Germline V gene lookup returns CDR1 KGHSH and CDR2 LQKENI. V trimming: 3 bases; J trimming: 6 bases; junction bases outside the gene matches: 12. The CDR3 sequence is 16 residues long. For the CDR3, the DNA is TGTGCCAGCTCACCGTCCCCCGGGACAGGGCGTCGCGAGCAGTACTTC. Its protein product is CASSPSPGTGRREQYF.

J is TRBJ2-5 and V is TRBV19; no firm D call. The CDR3 totals 13 residues. Trimming shortened V by 3 bases and J by 6 bases, and 11 bases separated the two germline ends. Germline lookup yields CDR1 LNHDA and CDR2 SQIVND (reference sequence). The CDR3: CASSIDSVKTQYF. The CDR3 DNA reads TGTGCCAGTAGTATCGATTCGGTGAAGACCCAGTACTTC.

This clonotype has ten or more counts. The chain employs TRBV3-1 and TRBJ2-1; 10 positions agree with TRBD2. Trimming at V came to 1 base and at J to 4 bases, leaving 4 bases not matched to a gene. The CDR3 covers 16 residues. Germline V gene sequence: CDR1 LGHDT, CDR2 YNNKEL (reference sequence). CDR3 protein: CASSQGGLAPYNEQFF. In nucleotides, the CDR3 is TGTGCCAGCAGCCAAGGGGGACTAGCGCCATACAATGAGCAGTTCTTC.

The rearrangement uses TRBV19 and TRBJ1-5, with TRBD1 matching 9 bases. V trimming: 4 bases; J trimming: 4 bases; junction bases outside the gene matches: 11. The length of the CDR3 is 17 residues. Germline V gives CDR1 LNHDA, CDR2 SQIVND (reference sequence). The CDR3 spells CASSTPSQGAGNQPQHF. CDR3 nucleotides: TGTGCCAGTAGTACCCCTTCACAGGGGGCAGGGAATCAGCCCCAGCATTTT.

This sequence joins TRBV12-3 or TRBV12-4 and TRBJ1-2, with D unresolved. Trimming shortened V by 3 bases and J by 8 bases, and 16 bases separated the two germline ends. The CDR3 spans 14 residues. DNA of the CDR3: TGTGCCAGCAGTTTTAAGCCGGACGTAAGCGGCTACACCTTC. As protein: CASSFKPDVSGYTF.

The rearrangement joins TRBV29-1 to TRBJ2-5; 7 bases are shared with TRBD1. This CDR3 has 13 amino acids. CDR1 SQVTM and CDR2 ANQGSEA come from the germline V gene. J gave up 5 bases and V 7 bases, and 10 bases lay outside the gene matches. CDR3 coding DNA: TGCAGCGCAAGCAGGGGGAACATGGAGACCCAGTACTTC. Its protein is CSASRGNMETQYF.

V and J are TRBV2 and TRBJ1-1; D possibly corresponds to TRBD1 (6 bases). Germline V gene data show CDR1 as SNHLY and CDR2 as FYNNEI. This CDR3 comprises 15 residues. V lost 5 bases and J 7 bases, leaving 20 bases between the germline ends. CDR3 sequence reads: CASSQDRNSNFEAFF. The DNA of the CDR3 is TGTGCCAGCAGTCAAGACAGGAACTCAAATTTTGAAGCTTTCTTT. Full variable domain (rest looked up from reference TRBV2 and TRBJ1-1): EPEVTQTPSHQVTQMGQEVILRCVPISNHLYFYWYRQILGQKVEFLVSFYNNEISEKSEIFDDQFSVERPDGSNFTLKIRSTKLEDSAMYFCASSQDRNSNFEAFFGQGTRLTVV.

The CDR3 region has the DNA TGCGCCAGCAGCCCCGGACTAGCGGGAGGGCCGCGGGGCACAGATACGCAGTATTTT. This translates into CASSPGLAGGPRGTDTQYF. The V gene is TRBV5-1, the J gene TRBJ2-3; 15 nucleotides match TRBD2. CDR1 and CDR2 (germline): SGHRS, YFSETQ. Losses at the gene ends were 4 bases for V and 1 base for J; bases not matched to a gene: 10. CDR3 length: 19 residues.

The rearrangement joins TRBV4-1 to TRBJ2-7, with 11 bases fitting TRBD2. From germline, CDR1 is MGHRA and CDR2 YSYEKL. Unmatched junction bases numbered 6, after V lost 0 bases and J lost 2 bases. The CDR3 length is 17 residues. The CDR3 loop is CASSQEEASGRPYEQYF. The CDR3 nucleotides read TGCGCCAGCAGCCAAGAAGAGGCTAGCGGGAGGCCCTACGAGCAGTACTTC.

This clonotype was observed many times. The chain couples TRBV20-1 to TRBJ2-1, with TRBD2 identical over 8 bases. The CDR3 length is 13 residues. J gave up 7 bases and V 3 bases, and 5 bases lay outside the gene matches. Looked up from germline, CDR1 is DFQATT and CDR2 is SNEGSKA (reference sequence). The CDR3 region has the DNA TGCAGTGCTAGCACGGGGGGGGTGAATGAGCAGTTCTTC. Protein sequence: CSASTGGVNEQFF.

The J gene is TRBJ2-3, the V gene TRBV5-1; no clear D gene. Germline assignment: CDR1 SGHRS and CDR2 YFSETQ. V shed 4 bases and J shed 6 bases, with 15 bases lying between them. The length of the CDR3 is 14 residues. CDR3: CASSVAARSDTQYF. The CDR3 DNA sequence: TGCGCCAGCAGCGTGGCAGCCAGATCGGATACGCAGTATTTT.

The sample holds a few counts of this clonotype. The chain employs TRBV20-1 and TRBJ1-2, with TRBD1 matching over 8 bases. This CDR3 has 14 amino acids. Trimming at V came to 3 bases and at J to 2 bases, leaving 5 bases not matched to a gene. Germline lookup yields CDR1 DFQATT and CDR2 SNEGSKA (reference sequence). The CDR3 sequence is CSASFRGLNYGYTF. DNA of the CDR3: TGCAGTGCTAGTTTCAGGGGGCTGAACTATGGCTACACCTTC.

The chain uses TRBV20-1 and TRBJ2-1; 10 positions agree with TRBD2. The V gene's germline CDR1 is DFQATT and CDR2 SNEGSKA (reference sequence). The CDR3 runs to 17 residues. The V segment lost 4 bases and the J segment 6 bases; nucleotides outside the gene matches: 15. CDR3 sequence: CSAILAGVRSVRNEQFF. The CDR3 nucleotides read TGCAGTGCTATTCTAGCGGGAGTTCGCTCCGTTCGCAATGAGCAGTTCTTC.

This clonotype was recorded at least ten times. The J gene is TRBJ1-1, the V gene TRBV3-1, with D possibly being TRBD1 (5 bases). Germline values: CDR1 LGHDT, CDR2 YNNKEL (reference sequence). The V and J ends lost 0 bases and 1 base respectively, with 15 bases between them. The CDR3 contains 17 residues. CDR3 sequence reads: CASSQDLSGRRNTEAFF. DNA for the CDR3: TGTGCCAGCAGCCAAGATCTCTCGGGGCGCCGGAACACTGAAGCTTTCTTT.

The chain carries TRBV27 and TRBJ2-4; 8 nucleotides match TRBD1. This CDR3 has 19 residues. Looked up from germline, CDR1 is MNHEY and CDR2 is SMNVEV (reference sequence). With 2 bases clipped from V and 2 bases from J, the junction kept 14 bases outside the gene matches. This CDR3 is CASSLRRVSDRATKNIQYF. The CDR3 DNA reads as TGTGCCAGCAGTTTACGGCGAGTTTCGGACAGGGCGACCAAAAACATTCAGTACTTC.

The CDR3, as DNA: TGTGCCAGCAGTTATCTAGCGGGAGGGAGGGAGCAGTACTTC. As protein: CASSYLAGGREQYF. The V gene is TRBV12-3 or TRBV12-4, the J gene TRBJ2-7; the match to TRBD2 covers 12 bases. This CDR3 has 14 amino acids. V gave up 4 bases and J gave up 7 bases; unmatched junction bases: 5.